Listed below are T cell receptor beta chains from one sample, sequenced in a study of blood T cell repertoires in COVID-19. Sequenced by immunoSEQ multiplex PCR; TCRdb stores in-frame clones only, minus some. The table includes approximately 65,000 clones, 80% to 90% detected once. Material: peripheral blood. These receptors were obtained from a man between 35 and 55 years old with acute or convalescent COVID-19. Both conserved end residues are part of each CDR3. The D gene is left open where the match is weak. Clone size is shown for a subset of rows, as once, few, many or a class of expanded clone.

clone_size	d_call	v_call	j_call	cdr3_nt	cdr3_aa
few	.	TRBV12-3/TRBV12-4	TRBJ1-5	TGTGCCAGCAGTTTGGCCGGCAATCAGCCCCAGCATTTT	CASSLAGNQPQHF
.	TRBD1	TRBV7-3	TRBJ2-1	TGTGCCAGCAGCCCCGGACAGGGTGAGTGGAATGAGCAGTTCTTC	CASSPGQGEWNEQFF
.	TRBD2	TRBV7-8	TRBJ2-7	TGTGCCAGCAGCTTAGACGCGGGGGAGAGCTCCTACGAGCAGTACTTC	CASSLDAGESSYEQYF
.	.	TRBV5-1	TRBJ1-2	TGCGCCAGCAGCGATAAGGGGTCCTATGGCTACACCTTC	CASSDKGSYGYTF
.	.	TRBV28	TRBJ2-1	TGTGCCAGCAGTCTAATGGGACGGGGGAGTGTCCGGCACAATGAGCAGTTCTTC	CASSLMGRGSVRHNEQFF
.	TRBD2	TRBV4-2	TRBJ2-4	TGTGCCAGCAGCCTCCGAAGTGGAGCGGGGGAGAAAAACATTCAGTACTTC	CASSLRSGAGEKNIQYF
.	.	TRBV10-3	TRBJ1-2	TGTGCCATCAGTGAAAGGGTGGAGGGATCATGGGATGGCTACACCTTC	CAISERVEGSWDGYTF
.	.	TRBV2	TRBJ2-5	TGTGCCAGCAGTGTTGTAGATGAGACCCAGTACTTC	CASSVVDETQYF
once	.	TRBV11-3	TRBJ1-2	TGTGCCAGCAGCCCAGGTTCGGTTAACTATGGCTACACCTTC	CASSPGSVNYGYTF
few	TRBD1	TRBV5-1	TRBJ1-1	TGCGCCAGCGGGACAGGGGGACCCGCGGGGACTGAAGCTTTCTTT	CASGTGGPAGTEAFF
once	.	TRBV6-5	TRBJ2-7	TGTGCCAGCAGTTCAGGCCAGTACATGGGCGAGCAGTACTTC	CASSSGQYMGEQYF
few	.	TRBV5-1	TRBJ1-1	TGCGCCAGCAGCTTCAACGGACAGAGGAACACTGAAGCTTTCTTT	CASSFNGQRNTEAFF
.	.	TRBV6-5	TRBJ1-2	TGTGCCAGCACCCCCCGGACAGAAAGCTACACCTTC	CASTPRTESYTF
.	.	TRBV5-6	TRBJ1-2	TGTGCCAGCAGCCCCCAGGCGGGAGGCTATGGCTACACCTTC	CASSPQAGGYGYTF
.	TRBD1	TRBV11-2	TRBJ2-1	TGTGCCAGCAGCCTTAGACAGGGCTTTGGGAATGAGCAGTTCTTC	CASSLRQGFGNEQFF
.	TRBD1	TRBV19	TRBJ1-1	TGTGCCAGTAGTCCAAAATCGACAGGGGTCGCTGAAGCTTTCTTT	CASSPKSTGVAEAFF
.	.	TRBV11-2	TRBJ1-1	TGTGCCAGCAGCTCATACAGGTCCTTCGGCGGTGAAGCTTTCTTT	CASSSYRSFGGEAFF
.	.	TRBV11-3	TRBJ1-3	TGTGCCAGCAGCTTCAGCGCTGGAAACACCATATATTTT	CASSFSAGNTIYF
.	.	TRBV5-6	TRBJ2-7	TGTGCCAGCAGCTCCTCCGGTGGCGAGCAGTACTTC	CASSSSGGEQYF
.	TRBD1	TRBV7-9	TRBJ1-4	TGTGCCAGCAGCCGTCGACAGGGGGCGGCAACTAATGAAAAACTGTTTTTT	CASSRRQGAATNEKLFF
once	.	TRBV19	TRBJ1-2	TGTGCCAGTAGTCCCACAGGCCTCAACGGCTACACCTTC	CASSPTGLNGYTF
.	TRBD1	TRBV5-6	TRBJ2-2	TGTGCCAGCAGTAACAGGGGTACCACCGGGGAGCTGTTTTTT	CASSNRGTTGELFF
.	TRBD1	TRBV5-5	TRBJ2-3	TGTGCCAGCAGCCCGCTCCCACCGGGACAGGGGCCAGATACGCAGTATTTT	CASSPLPPGQGPDTQYF
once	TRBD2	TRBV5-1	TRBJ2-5	TGCGCCAGCAGCTCTGGCGGGGGCCAAGAGACCCAGTACTTC	CASSSGGGQETQYF
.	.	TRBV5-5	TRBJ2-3	TGTGCCAGCAGCCATGAGGGACACCCTCGGGATACGCAGTATTTT	CASSHEGHPRDTQYF
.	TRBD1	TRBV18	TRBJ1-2	TGTGCCAGCTCACCGTTCGACAGGGGGCGAAGTAACTATGGCTACACCTTC	CASSPFDRGRSNYGYTF
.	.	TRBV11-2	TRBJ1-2	TGTGCCAGCAGCTTCCCAGGCAGGGAGGGTGGCTACACCTTC	CASSFPGREGGYTF
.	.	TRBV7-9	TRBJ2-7	TGTGCCAGCAGCTTGGATCGCAGTAACAGGGATTACGAGCAGTACTTC	CASSLDRSNRDYEQYF
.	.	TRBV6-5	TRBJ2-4	TGTGCCAGCAGGTCAGGGAAAAACATTCAGTACTTC	CASRSGKNIQYF
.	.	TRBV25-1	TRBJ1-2	TGTGCCAGCAGTGAAGGAGGAACCTATGGCTACACCTTC	CASSEGGTYGYTF
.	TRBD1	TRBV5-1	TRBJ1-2	TGCGCCAGCAGCGTAGACCTCCGGGACAGGGGAAGAGGGGGCTACACCTTC	CASSVDLRDRGRGGYTF
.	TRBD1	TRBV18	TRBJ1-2	TGTGCCAGCTCACCGGGACAGGTCTCCTATGGCTACACCTTC	CASSPGQVSYGYTF
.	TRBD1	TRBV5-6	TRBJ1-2	TGTGCCAGCAGCTCCCAGGGGGCGCTTGGCTACACCTTC	CASSSQGALGYTF
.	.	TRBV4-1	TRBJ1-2	TGCGCCAGCAGCCAAGATCCCCCCCCAGGGGACTATGGCTACACCTTC	CASSQDPPPGDYGYTF
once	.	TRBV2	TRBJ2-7	TGTGCCAGCCAGGCAAAATCCTACGAGCAGTACTTC	CASQAKSYEQYF
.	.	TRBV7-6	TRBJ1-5	TGTGCCAGCAGCCCAAACCGGGATCAGCCCCAGCATTTT	CASSPNRDQPQHF
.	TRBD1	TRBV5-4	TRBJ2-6	TGTGCCAGCAGCTTTGGTGGCAGGGGGATCTCTGGGGCCAACGTCCTGACTTTC	CASSFGGRGISGANVLTF
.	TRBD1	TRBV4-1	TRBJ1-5	TGCGCCAGCAGCCTCTATGGGACAGGAGTCAATCAGCCCCAGCATTTT	CASSLYGTGVNQPQHF
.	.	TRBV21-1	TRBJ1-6	TGTGCCAGCAGCAAAGGGGGGGGCAGCGCCTATAATTCACCCCTCCACTTT	CASSKGGGSAYNSPLHF
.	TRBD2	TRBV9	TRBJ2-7	TGTGCCAGCAGCGTAACCGGGACTAGAGACCCGTACGAGCAGTACTTC	CASSVTGTRDPYEQYF
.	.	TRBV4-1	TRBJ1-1	TGCGCCAGCAGCCAAGAGAGGAACACTGAAGCTTTCTTT	CASSQERNTEAFF
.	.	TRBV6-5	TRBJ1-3	TGTGCCAGCAGTTACTCACGGGTCTCTGGAAACACCATATATTTT	CASSYSRVSGNTIYF